This TCR beta chain is from a study of CD8 T cells in ankylosing spondylitis. The CDR3 totals 13 residues. Germline assignment: CDR1 SNHLY and CDR2 FYNNEI. With 6 bases removed from V and 3 bases from J, the gap between germline ends came to 11 bases. This clonotype was counted between two and nine times. Its target is unknown. Study conclusions and caveats: The study looked at matched synovial fluid samples from ankylosing spondylitis patients. Disease-linked clones were reported to be significantly enriched there.

Making the TCR beta libraries involved quantitative 5'-RACE with molecular barcodes. One entry per CDR3 protein results from TCRdb running MiXCR on the 5' RACE reads. The table has approximately 340,000 distinct CDR3 sequences, approximately 15% seen once. The rearrangement joins TRBV2 to TRBJ1-2; tentative D call: TRBD1 (5 bases). The receptor was isolated from a male donor with ankylosing spondylitis or in good health (not recorded which). Source material: blood, either unsorted or a sorted T cell fraction (not recorded which). The CDR3 is CASRPDSHYGYTF. CDR3 bases: TGTGCCAGCAGGCCTGACAGCCACTATGGCTACACCTTC.